This entry lists 2 T cell receptor beta chains sequenced from one sample in a study of T-cell memory formation after mild COVID-19. TCRdb reanalysed the 5' RACE reads using MiXCR and keeps one entry per CDR3 protein. The table has around 300,000 distinct CDR3 sequences, about an eighth seen once. The sequenced material came from PBMCs or a T cell subset sorted from them (not recorded which). These receptors were obtained from a man in his late teens or twenties who had mild COVID-19 (a few samples of this study predate the infection). Cell type and time point are not known.

The chain has TRBV4-3 and TRBJ1-1, with D unclear. This CDR3 comprises 19 residues. V was clipped by 3 bases and J by 4 bases, with 27 bases between them. CDR1 is LGHNA and CDR2 is YSLEER in the germline V gene. CDR3 protein: CASSQTALGPEGRSTEAFF. In nucleotides, the CDR3 is TGCGCCAGCAGCCAGACCGCCCTCGGCCCAGAAGGGAGGAGCACTGAAGCTTTCTTT.

This clonotype has a handful of counts. This chain joins TRBV7-8 and TRBJ2-1; D call uncertain. This CDR3 is 13 amino acids long. Between the trimmed V and J ends, which lost 5 bases and 7 bases, there was a span of 12 bases. The germline CDR1 and CDR2 sequences are SGHVS and FQNEAQ. The CDR3 DNA follows: TGTGCCAGCAGCCCGGCCGGACGGAATGAGCAGTTCTTC. This translates into CASSPAGRNEQFF.